The 2 T cell receptor beta chains reported below all come from one sample, sequenced in a study of type 1 regulatory T cells. These TCRs' antigens remain unknown. TCRdb analysed the reads with MiXCR anew, one entry per CDR3 protein. Of tens of thousands of distinct CDR3 sequences listed, about 48% were seen once; the top ten hold about 2%. The sequenced sample was cultured non-Tr1 T cells, either the whole culture or a sorted T cell fraction (not recorded which). These receptors came from a human donor in good health.

The gene calls are TRBV4-1 and TRBJ1-4; tentatively, D is TRBD1 (5 bases). This CDR3 region has 18 residues. Germline values: CDR1 MGHRA, CDR2 YSYEKL. The V end lost 4 bases, the J end lost 6 bases, and 24 bases lay between the germline ends. The CDR3 sequence is CASSRLSTGGGSYEKLFF. CDR3 nucleotide sequence: TGCGCCAGCAGCCGCCTATCCACTGGGGGGGGTTCCTATGAAAAACTGTTTTTT.

This clonotype was found once. The chain links TRBV3-1 to TRBJ2-6; unclear D gene. Trimming pared 4 bases from V and 6 bases from J, leaving 16 bases between. The CDR3 extends over 16 amino acids. Germline loops: CDR1 LGHDT, CDR2 YNNKEL (reference sequence). CDR3 protein: CASSRTATREANVLTF. CDR3 in DNA: TGTGCCAGCAGCCGGACCGCCACCCGCGAGGCCAACGTCCTGACTTTC. Variable domain in full (rest from reference TRBV3-1 and TRBJ2-6): DTAVSQTPKYLVTQMGNDKSIKCEQNLGHDTMYWYKQDSKKFLKIMFSYNNKELIINETVPNRFSPKSPDKAHLNLHINSLELGDSAVYFCASSRTATREANVLTFGAGSRLTVL.